The T cell receptor (beta chain) under discussion was sequenced for a study of post-analysis software for immune sequencing data. Overall study: The courses of disease that were included comprised relapsing-remitting, secondary progressive and progressive-relapsing multiple sclerosis. Study-wide findings and caveats: Strong co-clustering by F measure was seen for same-batch samples.

A note on this clonotype: Its specificity is unknown.

Unique molecular identifiers were carried by the TCR beta cDNA libraries. Around 500,000 cDNA molecules were obtained from around 0.96 to 9.9 million T cells. In TCRdb, the PCR reads were re-called with MiXCR into one record per CDR3 protein. The sample carries roughly 800,000 distinct CDR3 sequences, around 46% recorded once. The specimen was blood. The sequence derives from a girl between 5 and 17 years old with multiple sclerosis.

Here the CDR3 DNA reads TGTGCCAGCAGCTTCGTAGGGGATGGCTACACCTTC. It is translated as CASSFVGDGYTF. This chain uses TRBV13 with TRBJ1-2; D possibly corresponds to TRBD1 (5 bases). CDR1 PRHDT and CDR2 FYEKMQ come from the germline V gene (reference sequence). CDR3 length: 12 residues. V lost 3 bases and J 6 bases, leaving 8 bases between the germline ends. Looking up the rest from reference TRBV13 and TRBJ1-2 gives the full variable domain: AAGVIQSPRHLIKEKRETATLKCYPIPRHDTVYWYQQGPGQDPQFLISFYEKMQSDKGSIPDRFSAQQFSDYHSELNMSSLELGDSALYFCASSFVGDGYTFGSGTRLTVV.